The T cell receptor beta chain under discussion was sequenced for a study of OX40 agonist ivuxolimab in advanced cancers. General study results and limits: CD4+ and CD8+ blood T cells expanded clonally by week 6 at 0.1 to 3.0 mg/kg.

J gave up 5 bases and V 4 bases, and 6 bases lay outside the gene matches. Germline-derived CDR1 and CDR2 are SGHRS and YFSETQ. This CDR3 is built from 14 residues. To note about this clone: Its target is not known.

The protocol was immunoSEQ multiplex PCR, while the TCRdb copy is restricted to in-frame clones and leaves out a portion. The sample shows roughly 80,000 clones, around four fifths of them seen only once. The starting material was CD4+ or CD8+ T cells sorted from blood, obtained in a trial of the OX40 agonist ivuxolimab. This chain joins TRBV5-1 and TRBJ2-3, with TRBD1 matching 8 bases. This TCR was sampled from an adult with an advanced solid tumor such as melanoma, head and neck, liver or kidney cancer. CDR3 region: CASSVDRAGDTQYF. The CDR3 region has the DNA TGCGCCAGCAGCGTGGACAGGGCTGGAGATACGCAGTATTTT.